The 15 T cell receptor beta chains below all came from one sample that was sequenced in a study of cytomegalovirus exposure and HLA in healthy donors. Using immunoSEQ multiplex PCR, the repertoire was profiled, and TCRdb retains in-frame clones only, with some absent. The table includes under 400,000 clones, roughly 90% detected once. The sequenced sample was PBMCs. All receptors come from a woman under 30 in good health and CMV-seronegative.

The rearrangement joins TRBV29-1 to TRBJ1-1; 7 bases fit TRBD1. The CDR3 runs to 13 residues. CDR1 is SQVTM and CDR2 is ANQGSEA in the germline V gene. V gave up 4 bases and J gave up 5 bases; unmatched junction bases: 7. CDR3 nucleotides: TGCAGCGTTGTGAGGGACAGAGGGACTGAAGCTTTCTTT. It codes for CSVVRDRGTEAFF.

J is TRBJ2-7 and V is TRBV7-6, with D tentatively TRBD1 (6 bases). The CDR3 totals 16 residues. Germline V gives CDR1 SGHVS, CDR2 FNYEAQ. Trimming stripped 5 bases from V and 0 bases from J, with 17 bases between. CDR3 bases: TGTGCCAGCAGCCCGGGCAACAGGGAGAGCTCCTACGAGCAGTACTTC. Amino acids: CASSPGNRESSYEQYF.

The rearrangement links TRBV28 to TRBJ2-7; 10 bases line up with TRBD2. After removal of 3 bases from V and 5 bases from J, the junction contained 10 bases not matched to a gene. This CDR3 has 16 residues. Germline V gene sequence: CDR1 MDHEN, CDR2 SYDVKM. The CDR3, as DNA: TGTGCCAGCAGTTTCCGACCCGGGACTAGCGCCAACGAGCAGTACTTC. Amino acid sequence: CASSFRPGTSANEQYF.

J is TRBJ2-2 and V is TRBV9; TRBD2 matches 8 bases. Germline V gives CDR1 SGDLS, CDR2 YYNGEE. V dropped 3 bases and J dropped 6; count of bases not matched to a gene: 4. The CDR3 runs 14 residues. CDR3 residues: CASSEGLGSGELFF. CDR3 DNA sequence: TGTGCCAGCAGCGAGGGACTAGGGTCCGGGGAGCTGTTTTTT.

The chain has TRBV5-1 and TRBJ1-1; 7 bases align to TRBD1. The CDR3 is 15 amino acids. Germline V CDR1 and CDR2: SGHRS, YFSETQ. V lost 3 bases to trimming and J lost 1 base; unmatched junction nucleotides: 6. The CDR3 spells CASSSPGQSNTEAFF. CDR3 nucleotides: TGCGCCAGCAGCTCCCCGGGACAGTCGAACACTGAAGCTTTCTTT.

This rearrangement joins TRBV28 to TRBJ2-3; TRBD1 agrees at 8 bases. Germline V gene data show CDR1 as MDHEN and CDR2 as SYDVKM. After removal of 3 bases from V and 1 base from J, the junction contained 9 bases not matched to a gene. The CDR3 runs to 17 residues. The CDR3, as DNA: TGTGCCAGCAGTTTTGCCGCCGGGACAGGCCGCACAGATACGCAGTATTTT. It yields the protein CASSFAAGTGRTDTQYF.

This clone occurred many times. The gene calls are TRBV7-9 and TRBJ1-2; D not certain. The V and J ends lost 5 bases and 8 bases respectively, with 15 bases between them. The CDR3 has 13 residues. Germline V CDR1 and CDR2: SEHNR, FQNEAQ (reference sequence). CDR3 nucleotides: TGTGCCAGCAGCCGTCCAGGCGGAGGGGGCTACACCTTC. It yields the protein CASSRPGGGGYTF.

The rearrangement joins TRBV4-1 to TRBJ2-1, with 8 bases fitting TRBD2. CDR3 length: 17 amino acids. Germline CDR1 and CDR2: MGHRA and YSYEKL. Trimming cost V 3 bases and J 2 bases; bases outside gene matches: 9. CDR3 protein: CASSHQSAGDPYNEQFF. CDR3 nucleotide sequence: TGCGCCAGCAGCCATCAATCAGCGGGGGATCCCTACAATGAGCAGTTCTTC.

Here the CDR3 reads CASSENLWTGGASYEQYF. DNA of the CDR3: TGTGCCAGCAGTGAGAACCTCTGGACAGGAGGGGCCTCCTACGAGCAGTACTTC. The chain joins TRBV2 to TRBJ2-7; possible D gene TRBD1, 7 bases. CDR1 is SNHLY and CDR2 is FYNNEI in the germline V gene. The V end was cut by 3 bases, the J end by 0 bases, with 21 bases between. The CDR3 is 18 amino acids.

This chain links TRBV6-1 with TRBJ1-4; 7 bases align to TRBD1. The length of the CDR3 is 14 residues. The germline V gene has CDR1 MNHNS and CDR2 SASEGT. Germline trimming cut 6 bases from V and 6 bases from J; bases unmatched to any gene: 7. CDR3 loop: CASRRDRVDEKLFF. As DNA, the CDR3 is TGTGCCAGCAGAAGAGACAGGGTGGATGAAAAACTGTTTTTT.

A word on this clone: In the same sample, other DNA sequences code for this CDR3. The CDR3 sequence is CASRTSGSTDTQYF. The DNA of the CDR3 is TGTGCCAGCAGAACTAGCGGGAGCACAGATACGCAGTATTTT. This rearrangement joins TRBV6-5 to TRBJ2-3; 9 nucleotides align to TRBD2. V lost 6 bases to trimming and J lost 0 bases; unmatched junction nucleotides: 1. The CDR3 runs to 14 residues. Looked up from germline, CDR1 is MNHEY and CDR2 is SVGAGI.

The genes are TRBV13 and TRBJ2-7, with D unclear. Germline V gene data show CDR1 as PRHDT and CDR2 as FYEKMQ (reference sequence). This CDR3 has 14 amino acids. V lost 0 bases to trimming and J lost 2 bases, with 8 bases between them. The CDR3 loop reads CASSLGLVPYEQYF. CDR3 DNA: TGTGCCAGCAGCTTAGGCCTAGTCCCCTACGAGCAGTACTTC.

The rearrangement uses TRBV6-1 and TRBJ1-2; possible D gene TRBD1, 6 bases. The CDR3 has 14 amino acids. V lost 8 bases and J 4 bases, leaving 17 bases between the germline ends. Germline assignment: CDR1 MNHNS and CDR2 SASEGT. CDR3 amino acids: CASRDSGTSYGYTF. CDR3 sequence (DNA): TGTGCCAGCCGGGATTCCGGGACATCCTATGGCTACACCTTC.

J is TRBJ2-7 and V is TRBV27, with TRBD1 identical over 8 bases. The CDR3 is made up of 15 amino acids. CDR1 and CDR2 (germline): MNHEY, SMNVEV (reference sequence). Trimming removed 5 bases from V and 4 bases from J; junction bases left unmatched: 10. The CDR3 bases are TGTGCCAGCAGTGACGCAGGGGGCCCGGGGTACGAGCAGTACTTC. Its translation: CASSDAGGPGYEQYF.

The chain joins TRBV19 to TRBJ1-4; D remains ambiguous. V lost 3 bases, J lost 0 bases, and 14 bases lay in between. The CDR3 length is 17 residues. Per the germline V gene, CDR1 is LNHDA and CDR2 is SQIVND (reference sequence). The CDR3 DNA sequence: TGTGCCAGTAGTATCGTGGCGGCAGCCGCAACTAATGAAAAACTGTTTTTT. Encoded protein: CASSIVAAAATNEKLFF. Combining the CDR3 with reference TRBV19 and TRBJ1-4 gives the whole variable domain DGGITQSPKYLFRKEGQNVTLSCEQNLNHDAMYWYRQDPGQGLRLIYYSQIVNDFQKGDIAEGYSVSREKKESFPLTVTSAQKNPTAFYLCASSIVAAAATNEKLFFGSGTQLSVL.